The present TCR beta chain was sequenced within a study of T cell responses to AZD1222 COVID-19 vaccine. The CDR3 is 13 residues long. The V gene end was trimmed by 5 bases and the J gene end by 3 bases; junction bases not matched to a gene: 4. CDR1 is SNHLY, CDR2 FYNNEI, per germline. Findings of the study overall: Unmutated variant regions reportedly attract nearly half of all spike-specific TCRs.

For this clone: Its specificity is unknown.

Assay used: immunoSEQ multiplex PCR; TCRdb lists only in-frame clones, some missing. The sample lists 150,000 to 200,000 clones, 85% to 95% occurring once. The rearrangement joins TRBV2 to TRBJ2-7; 7 bases align to TRBD1. The specimen was peripheral blood, collected on day 0 of AZD1222 vaccination. The TCR comes from an adult in good health. CDR3: CASSSGGNYEQYF. DNA of the CDR3: TGTGCCAGCAGTTCAGGGGGAAACTACGAGCAGTACTTC.